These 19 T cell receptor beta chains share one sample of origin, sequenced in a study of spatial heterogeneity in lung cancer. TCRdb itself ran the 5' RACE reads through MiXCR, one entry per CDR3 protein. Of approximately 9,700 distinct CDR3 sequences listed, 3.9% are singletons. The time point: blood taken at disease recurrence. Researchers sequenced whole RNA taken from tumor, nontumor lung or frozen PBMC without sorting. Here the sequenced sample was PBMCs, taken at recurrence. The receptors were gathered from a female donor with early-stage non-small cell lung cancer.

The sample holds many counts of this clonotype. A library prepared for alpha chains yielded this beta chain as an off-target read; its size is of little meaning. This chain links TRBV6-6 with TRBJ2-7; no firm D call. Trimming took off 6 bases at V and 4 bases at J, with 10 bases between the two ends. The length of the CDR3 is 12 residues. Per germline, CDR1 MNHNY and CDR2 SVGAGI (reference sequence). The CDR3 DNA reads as TGTGCCAGCAGAAAAATAATTTACGAGCAGTACTTC. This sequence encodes CASRKIIYEQYF.

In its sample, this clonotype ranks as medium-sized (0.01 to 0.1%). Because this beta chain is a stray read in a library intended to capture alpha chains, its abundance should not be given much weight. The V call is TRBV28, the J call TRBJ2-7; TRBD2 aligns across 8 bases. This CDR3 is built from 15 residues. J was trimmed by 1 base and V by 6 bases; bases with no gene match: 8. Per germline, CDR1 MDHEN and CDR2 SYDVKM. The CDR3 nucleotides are TGTGCCAGCAGCTCGACGGGGGGGGCTTCCTACGAGCAGTACTTC. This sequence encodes CASSSTGGASYEQYF.

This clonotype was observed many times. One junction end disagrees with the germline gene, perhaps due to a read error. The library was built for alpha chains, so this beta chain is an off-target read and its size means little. The CDR3 coding sequence is TGTGCCAGCAGGCAAGGGGGAAACACAGATACGCAGTATTTT. Translation gives CASRQGGNTDTQYF. The J gene is TRBJ2-3, the V gene TRBV4-2; TRBD1 might be the D (6 bases). This CDR3 has 14 residues. The germline gives CDR1 LGHNA, CDR2 YNFKEQ.

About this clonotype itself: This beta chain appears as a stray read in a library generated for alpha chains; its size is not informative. CDR3 amino acids: CASSENTAGYYGYTF. CDR3 DNA sequence: TGTGCCAGCAGCGAAAACACCGCGGGTTACTATGGCTACACCTTC. J is TRBJ1-2 and V is TRBV7-2; D is unresolved. This CDR3 has 15 residues. The ends were cut back, 5 bases at V and 3 bases at J, with 16 bases in the middle. Germline CDR1 SGHTA, CDR2 FQGNSA. Variable domain in full (rest from reference TRBV7-2 and TRBJ1-2): GAGVSQSPSNKVTEKGKDVELRCDPISGHTALYWYRQSLGQGLEFLIYFQGNSAPDKSGLPSDRFSAERTGGSVSTLTIQRTQQEDSAVYLCASSENTAGYYGYTFGSGTRLTVV.

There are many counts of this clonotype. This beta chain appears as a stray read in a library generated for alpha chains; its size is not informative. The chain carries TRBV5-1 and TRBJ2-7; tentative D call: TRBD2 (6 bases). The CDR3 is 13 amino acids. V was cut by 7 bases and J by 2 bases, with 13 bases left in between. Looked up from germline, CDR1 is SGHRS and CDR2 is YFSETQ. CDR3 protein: CASSGGFTYEQYF. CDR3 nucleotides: TGCGCCAGCTCCGGGGGTTTCACCTACGAGCAGTACTTC.

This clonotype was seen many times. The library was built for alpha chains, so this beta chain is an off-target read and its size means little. CDR3 nucleotides: TGTGCCAGCAGCTTGTCCCCCACCTACGGACCGAACACTGAAGCTTTCTTT. Translating gives CASSLSPTYGPNTEAFF. V gene TRBV5-5 combines with J gene TRBJ1-1, with no clear D. Trimming stripped 1 base from V and 1 base from J, with 17 bases between. This CDR3 has 17 residues. Germline assignment: CDR1 SGHKS and CDR2 YYEKEE (reference sequence).

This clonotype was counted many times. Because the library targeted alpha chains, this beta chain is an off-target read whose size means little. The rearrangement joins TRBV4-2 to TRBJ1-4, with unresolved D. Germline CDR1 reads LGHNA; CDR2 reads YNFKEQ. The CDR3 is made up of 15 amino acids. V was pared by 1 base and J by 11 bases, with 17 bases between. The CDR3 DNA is TGTGCCAGCAGCCAAGGCGAGATGGGCGTCTCCAAACTGTTTTTT. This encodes CASSQGEMGVSKLFF.

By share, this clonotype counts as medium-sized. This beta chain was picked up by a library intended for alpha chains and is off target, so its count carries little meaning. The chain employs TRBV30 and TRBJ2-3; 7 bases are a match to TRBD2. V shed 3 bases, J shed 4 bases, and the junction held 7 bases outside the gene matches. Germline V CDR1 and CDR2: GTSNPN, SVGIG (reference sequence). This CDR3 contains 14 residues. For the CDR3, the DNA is TGTGCCTGGAGAAAGCGGGGTAACGCAGATACGCAGTATTTT. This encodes CAWRKRGNADTQYF.

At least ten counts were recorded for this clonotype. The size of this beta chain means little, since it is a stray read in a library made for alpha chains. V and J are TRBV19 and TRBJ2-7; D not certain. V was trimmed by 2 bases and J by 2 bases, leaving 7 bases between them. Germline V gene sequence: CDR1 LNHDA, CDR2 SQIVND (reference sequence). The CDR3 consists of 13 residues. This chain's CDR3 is CASSIIGTYEQYF. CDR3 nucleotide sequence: TGTGCCAGTAGTATAATCGGTACCTACGAGCAGTACTTC.

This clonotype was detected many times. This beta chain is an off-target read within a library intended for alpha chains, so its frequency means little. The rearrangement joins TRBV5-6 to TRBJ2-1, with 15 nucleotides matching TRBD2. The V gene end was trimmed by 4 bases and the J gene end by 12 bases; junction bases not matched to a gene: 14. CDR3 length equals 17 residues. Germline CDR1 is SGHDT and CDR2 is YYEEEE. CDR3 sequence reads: CASSSSGTSGGLQGQFF. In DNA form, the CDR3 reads TGTGCCAGCAGCAGCTCCGGGACTAGCGGGGGGCTACAAGGGCAGTTCTTC.

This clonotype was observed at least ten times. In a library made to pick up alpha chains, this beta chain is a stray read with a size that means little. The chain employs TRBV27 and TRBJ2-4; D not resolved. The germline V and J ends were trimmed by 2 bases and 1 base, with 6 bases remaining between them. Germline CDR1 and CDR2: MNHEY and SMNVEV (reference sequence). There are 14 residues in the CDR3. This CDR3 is CASSLDRAKNIQYF. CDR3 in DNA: TGTGCCAGCAGTTTAGACCGGGCCAAAAACATTCAGTACTTC.

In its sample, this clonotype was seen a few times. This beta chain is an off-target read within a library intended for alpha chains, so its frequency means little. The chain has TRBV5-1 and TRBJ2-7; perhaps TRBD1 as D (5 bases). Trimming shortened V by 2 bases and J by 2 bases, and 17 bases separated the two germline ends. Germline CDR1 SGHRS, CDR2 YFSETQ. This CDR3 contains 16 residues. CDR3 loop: CASSLHLPDTAYEQYF. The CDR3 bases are TGCGCCAGCAGCTTACACCTTCCGGACACCGCCTACGAGCAGTACTTC.

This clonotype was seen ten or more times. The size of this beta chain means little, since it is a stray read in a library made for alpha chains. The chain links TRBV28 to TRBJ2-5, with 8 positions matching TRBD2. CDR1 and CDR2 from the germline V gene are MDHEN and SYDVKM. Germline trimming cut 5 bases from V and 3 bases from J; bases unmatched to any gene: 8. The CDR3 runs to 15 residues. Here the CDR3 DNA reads TGTGCCAGCAGTCTCTTTAGCGGGGAAAAAGAGACCCAGTACTTC. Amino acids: CASSLFSGEKETQYF.

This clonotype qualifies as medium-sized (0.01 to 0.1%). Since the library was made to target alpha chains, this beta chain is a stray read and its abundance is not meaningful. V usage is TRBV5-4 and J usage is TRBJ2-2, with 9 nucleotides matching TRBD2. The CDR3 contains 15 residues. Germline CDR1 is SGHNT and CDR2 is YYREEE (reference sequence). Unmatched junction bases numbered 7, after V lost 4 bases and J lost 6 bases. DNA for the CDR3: TGTGCCAGCAGCCAAGGGACTAGCTTTTCCGGGGAGCTGTTTTTT. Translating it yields CASSQGTSFSGELFF. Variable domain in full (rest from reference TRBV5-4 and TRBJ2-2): ETGVTQSPTHLIKTRGQQVTLRCSSQSGHNTVSWYQQALGQGPQFIFQYYREEENGRGNFPPRFSGLQFPNYSSELNVNALELDDSALYLCASSQGTSFSGELFFGEGSRLTVL.

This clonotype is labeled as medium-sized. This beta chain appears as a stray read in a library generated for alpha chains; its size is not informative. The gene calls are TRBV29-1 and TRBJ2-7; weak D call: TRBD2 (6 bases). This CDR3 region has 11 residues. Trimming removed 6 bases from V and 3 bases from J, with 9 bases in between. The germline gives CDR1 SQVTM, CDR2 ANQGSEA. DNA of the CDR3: TGCAGCGTCGCGGGGCTCTACGAGCAGTACTTC. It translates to CSVAGLYEQYF.

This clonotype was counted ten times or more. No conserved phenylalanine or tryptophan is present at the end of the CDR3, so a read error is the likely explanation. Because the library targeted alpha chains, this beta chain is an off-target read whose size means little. CDR3 protein: CASSLGDLSYEQYS. In nucleotides, the CDR3 is TGTGCCAGCAGTTTGGGGGACCTTTCCTACGAGCAGTACTCC. V and J are TRBV12-3 or TRBV12-4 and TRBJ2-7; D tentatively reads TRBD1 or TRBD2 (5 bases each). The CDR3 has 14 residues. Trimming removed 3 bases from V and 1 base from J, with 10 bases in between.

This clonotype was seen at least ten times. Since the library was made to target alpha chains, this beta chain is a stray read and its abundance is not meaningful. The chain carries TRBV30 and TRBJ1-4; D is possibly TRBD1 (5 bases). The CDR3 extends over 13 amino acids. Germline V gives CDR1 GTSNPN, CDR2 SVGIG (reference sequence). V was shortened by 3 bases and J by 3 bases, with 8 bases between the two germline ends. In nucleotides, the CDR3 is TGTGCCTGGAGCCGGGGGGCTAATGAAAAACTGTTTTTT. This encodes CAWSRGANEKLFF.

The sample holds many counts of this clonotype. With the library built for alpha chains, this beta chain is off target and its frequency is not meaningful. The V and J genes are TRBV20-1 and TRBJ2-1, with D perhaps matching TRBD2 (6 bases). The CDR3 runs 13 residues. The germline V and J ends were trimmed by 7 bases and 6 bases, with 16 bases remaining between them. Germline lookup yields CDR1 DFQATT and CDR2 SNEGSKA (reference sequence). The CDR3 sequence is CSVRVMGGNEQFF. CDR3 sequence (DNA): TGCAGTGTTAGGGTGATGGGGGGCAATGAGCAGTTCTTC.

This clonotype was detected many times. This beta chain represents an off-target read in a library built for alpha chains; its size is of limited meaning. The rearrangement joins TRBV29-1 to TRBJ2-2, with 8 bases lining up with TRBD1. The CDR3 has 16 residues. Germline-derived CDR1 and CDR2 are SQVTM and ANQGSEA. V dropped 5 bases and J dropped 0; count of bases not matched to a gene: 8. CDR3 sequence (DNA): TGCAGCGTTTTCAACTACAGGGGGGCGAACACCGGGGAGCTGTTTTTT. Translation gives CSVFNYRGANTGELFF.